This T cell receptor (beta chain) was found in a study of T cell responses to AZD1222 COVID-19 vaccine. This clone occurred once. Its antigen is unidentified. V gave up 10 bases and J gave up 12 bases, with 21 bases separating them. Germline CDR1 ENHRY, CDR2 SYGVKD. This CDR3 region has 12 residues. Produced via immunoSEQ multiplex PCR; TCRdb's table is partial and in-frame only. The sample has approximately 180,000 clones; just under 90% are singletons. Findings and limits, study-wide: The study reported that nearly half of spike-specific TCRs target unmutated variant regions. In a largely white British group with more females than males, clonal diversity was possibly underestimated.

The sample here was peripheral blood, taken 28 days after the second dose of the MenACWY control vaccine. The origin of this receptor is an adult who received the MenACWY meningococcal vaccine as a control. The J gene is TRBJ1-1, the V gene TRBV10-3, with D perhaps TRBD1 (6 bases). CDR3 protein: CATGERADRTFF. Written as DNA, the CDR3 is TGTGCCACCGGGGAGAGGGCGGACAGAACTTTCTTT.